This is a list of T cell receptor beta chains from one sample in a study of blood T cell repertoires in COVID-19. Measured with immunoSEQ multiplex PCR; TCRdb has only the in-frame clones, and not every one. The sample has 100,000 to 150,000 clones; almost 80% are singletons. The sequenced sample consisted of peripheral blood. The receptors come from a human donor in a cohort sampled during active COVID-19. Both conserved end residues are part of each CDR3. A D gene is named only where the DNA matches it firmly. Only some rows state a clone size, as once, few, many or a class for expanded clones.

d_call	clone_size	v_call	j_call	cdr3_aa	cdr3_nt
.	.	TRBV6-2/TRBV6-3	TRBJ2-4	CASSYSGSKNIQYF	TGTGCCAGCAGTTACTCGGGCAGCAAAAACATTCAGTACTTC
.	.	TRBV29-1	TRBJ1-6	CSVSSGNGNSPLHF	TGCAGCGTTAGTTCAGGGAACGGTAATTCACCCCTCCACTTT
.	once	TRBV10-3	TRBJ2-5	CAISERQGPQETQYF	TGTGCCATCAGTGAGAGGCAGGGGCCCCAAGAGACCCAGTACTTC
TRBD1	.	TRBV18	TRBJ1-5	CASSPVPGQGQPQHF	TGTGCCAGCTCACCTGTCCCGGGACAGGGACAGCCCCAGCATTTT
TRBD1	.	TRBV27	TRBJ2-2	CASGKLGTGSLTGELFF	TGTGCCAGCGGTAAACTCGGGACAGGTAGTCTCACCGGGGAGCTGTTTTTT
.	.	TRBV27	TRBJ2-3	CASSLRGITDTQYF	TGTGCCAGCAGTTTAAGGGGGATCACAGATACGCAGTATTTT
.	.	TRBV30	TRBJ1-1	CAWSVQREAFF	TGTGCCTGGAGTGTACAGCGGGAAGCTTTCTTT
.	.	TRBV7-2	TRBJ1-1	CASSAATNGRAFF	TGTGCCAGCAGCGCAGCCACAAACGGGAGGGCTTTCTTT
.	.	TRBV28	TRBJ1-2	CASAKAGEYGYTF	TGTGCCAGTGCAAAGGCAGGGGAATATGGCTACACCTTC
.	.	TRBV30	TRBJ1-1	CALVEGKTEAFF	TGTGCCTTGGTGGAGGGAAAAACTGAAGCTTTCTTT
.	.	TRBV4-3	TRBJ2-7	CASSQGGDEQYF	TGCGCCAGCAGCCAAGGAGGTGACGAGCAGTACTTC
.	.	TRBV5-1	TRBJ2-3	CASSFGSSGFTDTQYF	TGCGCCAGCAGCTTTGGGAGTAGTGGCTTCACAGATACGCAGTATTTT
TRBD1	.	TRBV30	TRBJ1-5	CAWSQGQVRTSNQPQHF	TGTGCCTGGAGTCAGGGACAGGTTCGTACTAGCAATCAGCCCCAGCATTTT
TRBD2	.	TRBV28	TRBJ2-7	CASSIIAGGVAQYF	TGTGCCAGCAGTATCATAGCGGGAGGGGTTGCTCAGTACTTC
.	few	TRBV19	TRBJ2-6	CASSGGSNSGANVLTF	TGTGCCAGTAGTGGGGGGTCCAACTCTGGGGCCAACGTCCTGACTTTC
TRBD2	.	TRBV30	TRBJ2-2	CAWTNEGLAAPGELFF	TGTGCCTGGACCAATGAGGGACTAGCGGCGCCCGGGGAGCTGTTTTTT
.	.	TRBV29-1	TRBJ1-1	CSVEVVAGTEAFF	TGCAGCGTTGAAGTGGTTGCGGGCACTGAAGCTTTCTTT
TRBD2	.	TRBV7-2	TRBJ2-2	CASSQSGRDTGELFF	TGTGCCAGCAGCCAGAGCGGGAGAGACACCGGGGAGCTGTTTTTT
.	.	TRBV7-3	TRBJ1-3	CASSFPLTCSGNTIYF	TGTGCCAGCAGTTTTCCTTTGACTTGCTCTGGAAACACCATATATTTT
.	.	TRBV3-1/TRBV3-2	TRBJ2-6	CASSLGDFSGANVLTF	TGTGCCAGCAGCCTCGGGGACTTCTCTGGGGCCAACGTCCTGACTTTC
.	.	TRBV2	TRBJ2-5	CASRRDVETQYF	TGTGCCAGCAGGCGAGATGTGGAGACCCAGTACTTC
TRBD2	once	TRBV27	TRBJ2-3	CASSFGGRRKDTQYF	TGTGCCAGCAGTTTCGGCGGGAGACGGAAAGATACGCAGTATTTT
.	.	TRBV15	TRBJ2-7	CATSRESTPGEQYF	TGTGCCACCAGCAGAGAGTCTACCCCGGGGGAGCAGTACTTC
.	.	TRBV24-1	TRBJ2-1	CATRTGHGNEQFF	TGTGCCACCAGGACAGGTCATGGCAATGAGCAGTTCTTC
TRBD1	.	TRBV7-2	TRBJ1-2	CASSLGLDTGGGGYTF	TGTGCCAGCAGCTTAGGATTAGACACAGGGGGCGGTGGCTACACCTTC
TRBD1	.	TRBV19	TRBJ2-7	CASSTTGVRGYEQYF	TGTGCCAGTAGTACTACAGGGGTCCGAGGATACGAGCAGTACTTC
.	.	TRBV30	TRBJ2-7	CAWSLSGDEQYF	TGTGCCTGGAGTCTGTCAGGGGACGAGCAGTACTTC
TRBD1	.	TRBV4-2	TRBJ1-5	CASSPTDRDNQPQHF	TGTGCCAGCAGCCCAACGGACAGGGACAATCAGCCCCAGCATTTT
.	.	TRBV11-2	TRBJ1-4	CASSPGVAIGEKLFF	TGTGCCAGCAGCCCCGGGGTCGCGATCGGGGAAAAACTGTTTTTT
TRBD2	.	TRBV10-3	TRBJ2-5	CAISDWGGEQETQYF	TGTGCCATCAGTGATTGGGGAGGGGAACAAGAGACCCAGTACTTC
.	.	TRBV12-3/TRBV12-4	TRBJ2-7	CASSLTQDSPQYF	TGTGCCAGCAGTTTAACTCAGGACAGTCCGCAGTACTTC
.	.	TRBV28	TRBJ2-7	CASSGLEQYF	TGTGCCAGCAGTGGACTCGAGCAGTACTTC
TRBD1	.	TRBV28	TRBJ1-2	CASHSQGALRGYTF	TGTGCCAGCCATAGCCAGGGGGCGCTAAGGGGCTACACCTTC
.	.	TRBV12-3/TRBV12-4	TRBJ1-1	CASSLRNREEAFF	TGTGCCAGCAGTTTACGCAATCGCGAGGAAGCTTTCTTT
TRBD1	.	TRBV6-5	TRBJ1-2	CASRATGGRYGYTF	TGTGCCAGCAGGGCCACAGGGGGCCGCTATGGCTACACCTTC
.	.	TRBV24-1	TRBJ2-3	CATSDPGASDTQYF	TGTGCCACCAGTGATCCCGGAGCATCAGATACGCAGTATTTT
.	.	TRBV5-1	TRBJ2-2	CASRRTDTANTGELFF	TGCGCCAGCAGACGGACAGATACTGCGAACACCGGGGAGCTGTTTTTT
TRBD1	.	TRBV7-2	TRBJ1-4	CASTPGTGYEKLFF	TGTGCCAGCACCCCGGGGACAGGGTATGAAAAACTGTTTTTT
TRBD2	.	TRBV5-1	TRBJ2-1	CASSPQPSGGAFNEQFF	TGCGCCAGCAGCCCACAACCTAGCGGGGGGGCTTTCAATGAGCAGTTCTTC
.	.	TRBV7-8	TRBJ2-1	CASSFSGLSYNEQFF	TGTGCCAGCAGCTTCAGCGGGCTTTCCTACAATGAGCAGTTCTTC
TRBD2	.	TRBV4-2	TRBJ2-3	CASSQGLAETTDTQYF	TGTGCCAGCAGCCAAGGTCTAGCGGAAACAACAGATACGCAGTATTTT
TRBD2	.	TRBV7-2	TRBJ2-1	CASSSASGSRYNEQFF	TGTGCCAGCAGCTCAGCTAGCGGGAGTAGGTACAATGAGCAGTTCTTC
.	.	TRBV18	TRBJ1-1	CASSPSAQGATEAFF	TGTGCCAGCTCACCATCGGCTCAAGGGGCCACTGAAGCTTTCTTT
TRBD1	many	TRBV14	TRBJ2-5	CASSRGQGTTQYF	TGTGCCAGCAGCCGGGGACAGGGGACCACCCAGTACTTC
.	.	TRBV16	TRBJ1-1	CASSISHSESTEAFF	TGTGCCAGCAGCATCTCTCATAGCGAGAGCACTGAAGCTTTCTTT
.	few	TRBV7-3	TRBJ1-5	CASSIPTGNQPQHF	TGTGCCAGCAGCATCCCCACAGGGAATCAGCCCCAGCATTTT
.	few	TRBV6-6	TRBJ2-1	CASSQYSEQFF	TGTGCCAGCAGTCAGTATAGTGAGCAGTTCTTC
.	.	TRBV15	TRBJ2-7	CATSRHTREQYF	TGTGCCACCAGCAGACACACGAGGGAGCAGTACTTC
.	few	TRBV30	TRBJ1-4	CAWSPSNEKLFF	TGTGCCTGGAGTCCTTCTAATGAAAAACTGTTTTTT
.	once	TRBV30	TRBJ2-5	CAWSGVQGQETQYF	TGTGCCTGGAGTGGAGTACAGGGCCAAGAGACCCAGTACTTC
TRBD1	.	TRBV7-9	TRBJ1-6	CASTLETGGFNSPLHF	TGTGCCAGCACTCTGGAGACAGGGGGTTTTAATTCACCCCTCCACTTT
.	.	TRBV7-2	TRBJ1-2	CASSLRQFYGYTF	TGTGCCAGCAGCCTCAGACAGTTCTATGGCTACACCTTC
.	.	TRBV30	TRBJ2-7	CAWSGSRGEQYF	TGTGCCTGGAGTGGGAGCCGAGGCGAGCAGTACTTC
TRBD1	.	TRBV27	TRBJ2-3	CASIGGQQPDTQYF	TGTGCCAGCATAGGGGGACAGCAACCAGATACGCAGTATTTT
.	.	TRBV10-3	TRBJ2-2	CAISESIVRTVKPGELFF	TGTGCCATCAGTGAGTCGATTGTGCGGACAGTAAAACCCGGGGAGCTGTTTTTT
TRBD1	.	TRBV4-1	TRBJ1-2	CASSQGDRVYGYTF	TGCGCCAGCAGCCAAGGAGACAGGGTATATGGCTACACCTTC
TRBD2	.	TRBV5-5	TRBJ2-7	CASSTTSGRAYEQYF	TGTGCCAGCAGCACGACTAGCGGGAGGGCCTACGAGCAGTACTTC